The 27 T cell receptor beta chains given below trace back to one sample, sequenced in a study of blood T cell repertoires in COVID-19 (dated by TCRdb to 2019 to 2021). The library was prepared using the immunoSEQ multiplex PCR assay. This is the immuneACCESS table as TCRdb keeps it, with only in-frame sequences that have V and J called. A part of the clones is gone; compared with another copy, unresolved V genes explain less than half, and the rest is unexplained. In this sample the table shows under 200,000 clones, 80% to 85% of which occur a single time. The ten largest clones take up 3% to 3.5% of the sample. The sample comprised PBMCs or T cells enriched from blood (not recorded which). The receptors were sampled from a woman aged 25 to 39 who had been exposed to COVID-19.

V usage is TRBV27 and J usage is TRBJ1-2; D is perhaps TRBD1 (6 bases). The CDR3 has 15 amino acids. Germline CDR1 is MNHEY and CDR2 is SMNVEV (reference sequence). Between the trimmed V and J ends, which lost 5 bases and 4 bases, there was a span of 17 bases. CDR3 nucleotides: TGTGCCAGCAGTAGAGTCCCACAGGGCGTCTATGGCTACACCTTC. Translated: CASSRVPQGVYGYTF.

The rearrangement joins TRBV12-5 to TRBJ2-5; D unclear. Trimming stripped 5 bases from V and 5 bases from J, with 9 bases between. The CDR3 totals 12 residues. CDR1 LGHNT and CDR2 FRNRAP come from the germline V gene. The CDR3 region has the DNA TGTGCTAGTGGTCCTAGAACTGAGACCCAGTACTTC. Translated: CASGPRTETQYF. Full variable domain (outside the CDR3, taken from reference TRBV12-5 and TRBJ2-5): DARVTQTPRHKVTEMGQEVTMRCQPILGHNTVFWYRQTMMQGLELLAYFRNRAPLDDSGMPKDRFSAEMPDATLATLKIQPSEPRDSAVYFCASGPRTETQYFGPGTRLLVL.

The V gene is TRBV7-2, the J gene TRBJ2-5; 10 nucleotides agree with TRBD2. Looked up from germline, CDR1 is SGHTA and CDR2 is FQGNSA. This CDR3 has 14 amino acids. The junction had 9 bases not matched to a gene; V was cut back by 4 bases and J by 10 bases. CDR3 protein: CASSSTSGPQDQYF. The CDR3, as DNA: TGTGCCAGCAGCTCGACTAGCGGGCCACAAGACCAGTACTTC. The whole variable domain, remainder taken from reference TRBV7-2 and TRBJ2-5, is GAGVSQSPSNKVTEKGKDVELRCDPISGHTALYWYRQSLGQGLEFLIYFQGNSAPDKSGLPSDRFSAERTGGSVSTLTIQRTQQEDSAVYLCASSSTSGPQDQYFGPGTRLLVL.

V gene TRBV29-1 combines with J gene TRBJ1-1, with no clear D. The CDR3 extends over 12 amino acids. Per germline, CDR1 SQVTM and CDR2 ANQGSEA. The V gene lost 6 bases and the J gene lost 1 base, with 9 bases spanning the gap. The CDR3 spells CSVWTGNTEAFF. CDR3 in DNA: TGCAGCGTCTGGACTGGGAACACTGAAGCTTTCTTT.

The chain joins TRBV11-2 to TRBJ2-7; 9 nucleotides match TRBD1. CDR1 and CDR2 (germline): SGHAT, FQNNGV. The V segment lost 5 bases and the J segment 3 bases; nucleotides outside the gene matches: 8. This CDR3 has 15 residues. The CDR3 nucleotides read TGTGCCAGCAGCACGGGACAGGGAAAAGGCTACGAGCAGTACTTC. It specifies CASSTGQGKGYEQYF.

The chain uses TRBV6-5 and TRBJ1-4; no firm D call. Germline CDR1 reads MNHEY; CDR2 reads SVGAGI. V was clipped by 6 bases and J by 9 bases, with 20 bases between them. CDR3 length: 15 residues. CDR3 protein: CASRTHNGMDQKLFF. The CDR3 coding sequence is TGTGCCAGCAGAACCCATAACGGGATGGATCAAAAACTGTTTTTT.

The chain joins TRBV5-1 to TRBJ2-5; tentatively, D is TRBD1 (5 bases). Per the germline V gene, CDR1 is SGHRS and CDR2 is YFSETQ. V gave up 0 bases and J gave up 5 bases, with 8 bases separating them. There are 13 residues in the CDR3. CDR3 nucleotide sequence: TGCGCCAGCAGCTTGGAGGGGTCGGAGACCCAGTACTTC. This encodes CASSLEGSETQYF.

This clone has only one observation. The rearrangement joins TRBV5-1 to TRBJ1-1; D unresolved. CDR3 length: 14 amino acids. The ends were cut back, 4 bases at V and 2 bases at J, with 12 bases in the middle. The germline V gene has CDR1 SGHRS and CDR2 YFSETQ. CDR3 nucleotide sequence: TGCGCCAGCAGCCGTGGGCCCGGAAACACTGAAGCTTTCTTT. Its protein is CASSRGPGNTEAFF.

This chain links TRBV6-5 with TRBJ1-1; TRBD1 aligns across 7 bases. V lost 2 bases, J lost 11 bases, and 11 bases stayed unmatched. The V gene's germline CDR1 is MNHEY and CDR2 SVGAGI. The CDR3 runs 14 residues. CDR3 sequence: CASSYGGQSLGAFF. CDR3 nucleotide sequence: TGTGCCAGCAGTTACGGGGGACAGTCCCTGGGGGCTTTCTTT.

This chain links TRBV10-3 with TRBJ1-1, with TRBD1 identical over 7 bases. The V gene end was trimmed by 11 bases and the J gene end by 2 bases; junction bases not matched to a gene: 17. This CDR3 spans 16 amino acids. The germline V gene encodes CDR1 ENHRY and CDR2 SYGVKD. The CDR3: CAVSGGWQGDNTEAFF. Here the CDR3 DNA reads TGTGCCGTGTCGGGTGGCTGGCAGGGGGACAACACTGAAGCTTTCTTT.

The rearrangement links TRBV27 to TRBJ1-5; 8 bases align to TRBD1. V shed 4 bases and J 3 bases; nucleotides not matched to a gene: 5. The length of the CDR3 is 15 residues. Germline CDR1 MNHEY, CDR2 SMNVEV (reference sequence). The CDR3 bases are TGTGCCAGCAGTTCCAAGGGACAGGTCAATCAGCCCCAGCATTTT. Protein sequence: CASSSKGQVNQPQHF.

This clone was counted once. This chain links TRBV29-1 with TRBJ2-3; 11 bases line up with TRBD2. The CDR3 extends over 13 amino acids. V dropped 6 bases and J dropped 6; count of bases not matched to a gene: 5. In germline, CDR1 is SQVTM, CDR2 ANQGSEA. The CDR3 here is CSVALAGADTQYF. The CDR3 DNA follows: TGCAGCGTAGCACTAGCGGGGGCGGATACGCAGTATTTT.

The genes are TRBV20-1 and TRBJ2-2; tentative D call: TRBD1 (5 bases). Trimming removed 3 bases at V and 2 bases at J, with 13 bases between. The CDR3 is 15 residues long. CDR1 DFQATT and CDR2 SNEGSKA come from the germline V gene (reference sequence). CDR3 sequence reads: CSASSGHRNTGELFF. CDR3 nucleotides: TGCAGTGCTAGTTCTGGACACCGAAACACCGGGGAGCTGTTTTTT.

The table lists this clone with a few counts. The chain links TRBV7-9 to TRBJ1-2; D remains unclear. Germline V gene data show CDR1 as SEHNR and CDR2 as FQNEAQ (reference sequence). V was cut by 1 base and J by 4 bases, with 13 bases left in between. The CDR3 runs to 15 residues. CDR3 protein: CASSLGSQSLYGYTF. Here the CDR3 DNA reads TGTGCCAGCAGCTTAGGAAGCCAATCCCTCTATGGCTACACCTTC.

The chain combines TRBV5-1 with TRBJ2-6; possible D gene TRBD1, 5 bases. The CDR3 has 19 amino acids. Germline V gene data show CDR1 as SGHRS and CDR2 as YFSETQ. Trimming removed 4 bases from V and 0 bases from J, with 20 bases in between. The CDR3 is CASSLDPTTQASGANVLTF. CDR3 in DNA: TGCGCCAGCAGCCTGGACCCAACGACACAGGCCTCTGGGGCCAACGTCCTGACTTTC.

The chain employs TRBV5-1 and TRBJ2-2; perhaps TRBD1 as D (5 bases). Germline CDR1 is SGHRS and CDR2 is YFSETQ. V lost 5 bases to trimming and J lost 5 bases, with 19 bases between them. The CDR3 runs 16 residues. CDR3 amino acids: CASSLRIRGATGELFF. The CDR3 nucleotides are TGCGCCAGCAGTTTGAGGATAAGGGGCGCAACCGGGGAGCTGTTTTTT.

This chain connects TRBV7-9 to TRBJ1-4, with 8 nucleotides matching TRBD1. The CDR3 extends over 14 amino acids. J lost 10 bases, V lost 5 bases, and 9 bases had no gene match. Germline V gene data show CDR1 as SEHNR and CDR2 as FQNEAQ (reference sequence). CDR3 residues: CASSRQGISGKLFF. For the CDR3, the DNA is TGTGCCAGCAGCCGACAGGGGATAAGTGGAAAACTGTTTTTT. The complete variable domain, with remaining parts taken from reference TRBV7-9 and TRBJ1-4, reads DTGVSQNPRHKITKRGQNVTFRCDPISEHNRLYWYRQTLGQGPEFLTYFQNEAQLEKSRLLSDRFSAERPKGSFSTLEIQRTEQGDSAMYLCASSRQGISGKLFFGSGTQLSVL.

The J gene is TRBJ2-4, the V gene TRBV2, with TRBD2 matching over 9 bases. The V gene end was trimmed by 4 bases and the J gene end by 0 bases; junction bases not matched to a gene: 1. CDR3 length: 15 amino acids. Germline V gene lookup returns CDR1 SNHLY and CDR2 FYNNEI. The DNA of the CDR3 is TGTGCCAGCAGTGCTAGCGGGATAGCCAAAAACATTCAGTACTTC. This sequence encodes CASSASGIAKNIQYF. The variable domain in full, with the rest retrieved from reference TRBV2 and TRBJ2-4, is EPEVTQTPSHQVTQMGQEVILRCVPISNHLYFYWYRQILGQKVEFLVSFYNNEISEKSEIFDDQFSVERPDGSNFTLKIRSTKLEDSAMYFCASSASGIAKNIQYFGAGTRLSVL.

This chain connects TRBV5-6 to TRBJ2-5, with 10 bases aligning to TRBD1. The CDR3 extends over 16 amino acids. The germline CDR1 and CDR2 sequences are SGHDT and YYEEEE. Losses at the gene ends were 4 bases for V and 4 bases for J; bases not matched to a gene: 10. The CDR3 coding sequence is TGTGCCAGCAGCGCGCAGGGACAGGGGATCTTAGAGACCCAGTACTTC. This translates into CASSAQGQGILETQYF.

The chain has TRBV30 and TRBJ2-1; no clear D gene. The CDR3 totals 11 residues. The germline V gene has CDR1 GTSNPN and CDR2 SVGIG (reference sequence). V was shortened by 4 bases and J by 2 bases, with 3 bases between the two germline ends. The CDR3 coding sequence is TGTGCCTGGATAACCTACAATGAGCAGTTCTTC. It is translated as CAWITYNEQFF.

The chain recombines TRBV27 with TRBJ2-2, with D possibly matching TRBD2 (7 bases). This CDR3 comprises 18 residues. V lost 6 bases and J 3 bases, leaving 23 bases between the germline ends. CDR1 MNHEY and CDR2 SMNVEV come from the germline V gene (reference sequence). CDR3 protein: CASRSYEFGGRDTGELFF. CDR3 nucleotide sequence: TGTGCCAGCAGAAGCTATGAGTTCGGGGGGCGCGACACCGGGGAGCTGTTTTTT.

CDR3 amino acids: CASALAGADTQYF. The CDR3 nucleotides are TGCGCCAGCGCCTTGGCCGGGGCAGATACGCAGTATTTT. The chain carries TRBV10-1 and TRBJ2-3; TRBD2 is a possible D gene (5 bases). V was cut by 8 bases and J by 4 bases, with 13 bases left in between. CDR3 length: 13 amino acids. Germline V gene data show CDR1 as WNHNN and CDR2 as SYGVQD (reference sequence).

In DNA form, the CDR3 reads TGTGCCCCCGACTCGGTAGCGGGTTCGGTTGAGCAGTTCTTC. Encoded protein: CAPDSVAGSVEQFF. This chain joins TRBV19 and TRBJ2-1; 7 nucleotides agree with TRBD2. Trimming took 11 bases from V and 9 from J; bases not matched to a gene: 16. CDR1 LNHDA and CDR2 SQIVND come from the germline V gene (reference sequence). This CDR3 spans 14 amino acids. The full variable domain, completed using reference TRBV19 and TRBJ2-1, is DGGITQSPKYLFRKEGQNVTLSCEQNLNHDAMYWYRQDPGQGLRLIYYSQIVNDFQKGDIAEGYSVSREKKESFPLTVTSAQKNPTAFYLCAPDSVAGSVEQFFGPGTRLTVL.

This clone was seen only once. J is TRBJ2-1 and V is TRBV12-3 or TRBV12-4; D is possibly TRBD2 (5 bases). Trimming cost V 10 bases and J 9 bases, with 16 bases left between them. This CDR3 is built from 12 residues. CDR3 loop: CANSRLGGEQFF. The CDR3 coding sequence is TGTGCCAACTCGAGACTTGGAGGTGAGCAGTTCTTC.

In its sample, this clone was seen a few times. The genes are TRBV3-1 (or the pseudogene TRBV3-2) and TRBJ2-4; TRBD2 agrees at 7 bases. Germline CDR1 reads LGHDT; CDR2 reads YNNKEL (reference sequence). CDR3 length equals 14 residues. The J segment lost 3 bases and the V segment lost 4 bases, leaving 3 bases of the junction unmatched. The CDR3 spells CASSLGGFKNIQYF. The CDR3 DNA sequence: TGTGCCAGCAGCCTCGGGGGGTTCAAAAACATTCAGTACTTC.

The genes are TRBV15 and TRBJ1-2; no definite D call. V dropped 0 bases and J dropped 6 bases, with 11 bases sitting between them. Germline assignment: CDR1 LNHNV and CDR2 YYDKDF (reference sequence). The CDR3 runs to 14 residues. The CDR3 reads CATSRDKRDNGYTF. DNA for the CDR3: TGTGCCACCAGCAGAGATAAGAGGGATAATGGCTACACCTTC. The full variable domain, completed using reference TRBV15 and TRBJ1-2, is DAMVIQNPRYQVTQFGKPVTLSCSQTLNHNVMYWYQQKSSQAPKLLFHYYDKDFNNEADTPDNFQSRRPNTSFCFLDIRSPGLGDTAMYLCATSRDKRDNGYTFGSGTRLTVV.

The chain is built from TRBV6-4 and TRBJ1-2; D ambiguous. The ends were cut back, 3 bases at V and 3 bases at J, with 11 bases in the middle. Germline CDR1 is MRHNA and CDR2 is SNTAGT. The CDR3 is 14 residues long. CDR3 residues: CASSETHSDYGYTF. In DNA form, the CDR3 reads TGTGCCAGCAGTGAGACACACTCGGACTATGGCTACACCTTC.